A single TCR beta chain is shown here with its context. The antigen is unknown. This record comes from a study of blood T cells in healthy people across ages. In the study overall: The capture of about one barcoded beta molecule per two T cells was achieved by template switching.

CDR1 is MGHRA, CDR2 YSYEKL, per germline. This CDR3 region has 14 residues. V lost 1 base to trimming and J lost 5 bases, with 12 bases between them. Combining a sample-barcoded 5' primer with a J-beta primer mix, a second PCR ran for roughly 6 to 11 cycles. At least 3 million CDR3-containing paired-end reads were obtained per sample. TCRdb called the 5' RACE reads again in MiXCR, with one record for every CDR3 protein. The table lists 1.5 million to 2 million distinct CDR3 sequences, 28% of them singletons. Notes on the study in general: Measured against age, TCR beta diversity per million T cells decreased in a roughly linear manner.

The receptor comes from a woman younger than 45 in good health. The chain employs TRBV4-1 and TRBJ2-7; a weak D match, TRBD1 (6 bases). Sequencing was carried out using blood. The CDR3 DNA sequence: TGCGCCAGCAGCCAAGGTCCAGGGGCCGACGAGCAGTACTTC. Residues: CASSQGPGADEQYF.